The 32 T cell receptor beta chains presented below share a single source sample, sequenced in a study of blood T cells in healthy people across ages. Using a J-beta primer mix together with a sample-barcoded 5' primer, a second PCR was run for about 6 to 12 cycles. TCRdb analysed the 5' RACE reads with MiXCR anew, one entry per CDR3 protein. Of around 990,000 distinct CDR3 sequences listed, around 27% are singletons. In addition, the sample was reused for a study of T cells of mothers and their children.

Sequencing used blood. The receptors come from a girl aged 2 to 10 in good health.

This rearrangement joins TRBV6-5 to TRBJ1-2; no firm D call. This CDR3 spans 16 amino acids. V lost 0 bases, J lost 0 bases, and 11 bases lay in between. Germline-derived CDR1 and CDR2 are MNHEY and SVGAGI. CDR3 loop: CASSYSSSLANYGYTF. The CDR3 coding sequence is TGTGCCAGCAGTTACTCGTCCAGTCTAGCTAACTATGGCTACACCTTC.

V and J are TRBV11-2 and TRBJ2-7, with D tentatively TRBD2 (6 bases). From germline, CDR1 is SGHAT and CDR2 FQNNGV. The CDR3 is 15 amino acids. Trimming took 2 bases from V and 6 from J, leaving 17 bases between them. The CDR3 loop is CASSLIGTLEGEQYF. CDR3 sequence (DNA): TGTGCCAGCAGCTTAATCGGCACCCTGGAGGGCGAGCAGTACTTC. Combining the CDR3 with reference TRBV11-2 and TRBJ2-7 gives the whole variable domain EAGVAQSPRYKIIEKRQSVAFWCNPISGHATLYWYQQILGQGPKLLIQFQNNGVVDDSQLPKDRFSAERLKGVDSTLKIQPAKLEDSAVYLCASSLIGTLEGEQYFGPGTRLTVT.

For the CDR3, the DNA is TGCGCCAGCAGCTTGGCGGGGAGGGTCCCAGATACGCAGTATTTT. Amino acids: CASSLAGRVPDTQYF. The chain is built from TRBV5-1 and TRBJ2-3, with 7 bases fitting TRBD2. The germline CDR1 and CDR2 sequences are SGHRS and YFSETQ. Germline trimming cut 0 bases from V and 4 bases from J; bases unmatched to any gene: 5. This CDR3 is 15 amino acids long.

This chain joins TRBV6-6 and TRBJ2-6; D perhaps matches TRBD1 (6 bases). The V gene lost 6 bases and the J gene lost 8 bases, with 8 bases spanning the gap. Per germline, CDR1 MNHNY and CDR2 SVGAGI (reference sequence). The CDR3 spans 12 residues. In nucleotides, the CDR3 is TGTGCCAGCAGGGACAGCCCCAACGTCCTGACTTTC. This sequence encodes CASRDSPNVLTF.

This clonotype has just a few counts. The chain employs TRBV5-5 and TRBJ2-1; D unresolved. Trimming took 0 bases from V and 0 from J, leaving 13 bases between them. CDR1 and CDR2 from the germline V gene are SGHKS and YYEKEE (reference sequence). The CDR3 runs to 17 residues. CDR3 amino acids: CASSLDWPVASYNEQFF. The CDR3 nucleotides read TGTGCCAGCAGCTTGGATTGGCCCGTGGCCTCCTACAATGAGCAGTTCTTC. Based on the CDR3 plus reference TRBV5-5 and TRBJ2-1, the full variable domain is DAGVTQSPTHLIKTRGQQVTLRCSPISGHKSVSWYQQVLGQGPQFIFQYYEKEERGRGNFPDRFSARQFPNYSSELNVNALLLGDSALYLCASSLDWPVASYNEQFFGPGTRLTVL.

The sample holds a few counts of this clonotype. V and J are TRBV9 and TRBJ2-2; 7 bases fit TRBD1. The germline V gene has CDR1 SGDLS and CDR2 YYNGEE. This CDR3 is built from 15 residues. Trimming removed 4 bases from V and 6 bases from J; junction bases left unmatched: 9. The chain's CDR3 is CASSLDRMGPGELFF. The CDR3 nucleotides are TGTGCCAGCAGCTTGGACAGGATGGGGCCCGGGGAGCTGTTTTTT. The complete variable domain, with remaining parts taken from reference TRBV9 and TRBJ2-2, reads DSGVTQTPKHLITATGQRVTLRCSPRSGDLSVYWYQQSLDQGLQFLIQYYNGEERAKGNILERFSAQQFPDLHSELNLSSLELGDSALYFCASSLDRMGPGELFFGEGSRLTVL.

The chain employs TRBV6-1 and TRBJ2-3; TRBD2 agrees at 7 bases. V was pared by 2 bases and J by 0 bases, with 5 bases of the junction left unmatched. Germline CDR1 reads MNHNS; CDR2 reads SASEGT. This CDR3 has 16 residues. CDR3 residues: CASSEMGLPSTDTQYF. In nucleotides, the CDR3 is TGTGCCAGCAGTGAAATGGGACTACCTAGCACAGATACGCAGTATTTT.

This clonotype was seen a handful of times. The chain employs TRBV2 and TRBJ1-4; 7 bases are shared with TRBD2. TRBJ2-3 matches the DNA end more closely, so the J call is doubtful. The germline CDR1 and CDR2 sequences are SNHLY and FYNNEI. The CDR3 runs 18 residues. The CDR3 nucleotides read TGTGCCAGCAGTGTCGGACCTGGTGGAGCGGGATTGTCAGATACGCAGTATTTT. Its protein is CASSVGPGGAGLSDTQYF.

This clonotype was recorded a few times. The chain's CDR3 is CSARDTGTSGYEQYF. In DNA form, the CDR3 reads TGCAGTGCTAGAGACACCGGGACTAGCGGGTACGAGCAGTACTTC. This chain links TRBV20-1 with TRBJ2-7; 12 nucleotides line up with TRBD2. The CDR3 is 15 amino acids. CDR1 DFQATT and CDR2 SNEGSKA come from the germline V gene (reference sequence). The trim removed 0 bases at V and 4 bases at J, leaving 4 bases unmatched.

Written as DNA, the CDR3 is TGTGCCAGCAGTTTATCATATCTTAGCAATCAGCCCCAGCATTTT. This sequence encodes CASSLSYLSNQPQHF. This rearrangement joins TRBV12-3 or TRBV12-4 to TRBJ1-5; D is undetermined. V lost 2 bases, J lost 0 bases, and 8 bases lay in between. This CDR3 is built from 15 residues.

The V call is TRBV20-1, the J call TRBJ2-3; 9 positions agree with TRBD2. Trimming took 1 base from V and 6 from J; bases not matched to a gene: 11. Per germline, CDR1 DFQATT and CDR2 SNEGSKA (reference sequence). This CDR3 region has 16 residues. The CDR3 loop reads CSARATSGALWDTQYF. In DNA form, the CDR3 reads TGCAGTGCTAGAGCGACTAGCGGAGCCCTATGGGATACGCAGTATTTT.

The gene calls are TRBV28 and TRBJ2-2; the D call may be TRBD1 or TRBD2 (6 bases each). CDR3 size: 16 residues. V lost 3 bases, J lost 2 bases, and 13 bases lay in between. Germline V lookup: CDR1 MDHEN, CDR2 SYDVKM. The CDR3 loop reads CASSFLGGVNTGELFF. In DNA form, the CDR3 reads TGTGCCAGCAGTTTTCTCGGGGGCGTAAACACCGGGGAGCTGTTTTTT.

J is TRBJ2-4 and V is TRBV7-2, with D possibly matching TRBD2 (7 bases). Looked up from germline, CDR1 is SGHTA and CDR2 is FQGNSA. CDR3 length: 14 amino acids. V was cut by 0 bases and J by 10 bases, with 13 bases left in between. The CDR3 protein is CASSLAGGGGIQYF. CDR3 nucleotides: TGTGCCAGCAGCTTAGCTGGAGGGGGGGGGATTCAGTACTTC.

The rearrangement joins TRBV11-1 to TRBJ2-1, with TRBD2 identical over 9 bases. The CDR3 contains 18 residues. CDR1 and CDR2 from the germline V gene are SGHAT and FQDESV (reference sequence). The ends lost 5 bases at V and 1 base at J; junction bases unmatched: 12. The CDR3 loop reads CASSPEPSGAPSYNEQFF. The CDR3 nucleotides read TGTGCCAGCAGCCCCGAGCCTAGCGGGGCCCCATCCTACAATGAGCAGTTCTTC.

This clonotype showed up just a few times. The V call is TRBV12-3 or TRBV12-4, the J call TRBJ1-4; tentative D call: TRBD1 (6 bases). This CDR3 has 13 amino acids. V lost 4 bases, J lost 8 bases, and 11 bases lay in between. The CDR3, as DNA: TGTGCCAGCAGTTATACAGGGCACGAAAAACTGTTTTTT. It translates to CASSYTGHEKLFF.

This clonotype was observed a handful of times. V is TRBV7-9 and J is TRBJ2-5, with 8 positions matching TRBD1. The CDR3 runs 15 residues. Trimming at V came to 3 bases and at J to 5 bases, leaving 8 bases not matched to a gene. The V gene's germline CDR1 is SEHNR and CDR2 FQNEAQ (reference sequence). CDR3 amino acids: CASSFLQGDKETQYF. The CDR3 bases are TGTGCCAGCAGCTTTCTACAGGGGGATAAGGAGACCCAGTACTTC.

The chain couples TRBV28 to TRBJ2-7; 10 bases align to TRBD1. The CDR3 is made up of 14 amino acids. Germline assignment: CDR1 MDHEN and CDR2 SYDVKM. V lost 4 bases, J lost 3 bases, and 3 bases stayed unmatched. CDR3 sequence: CASSYDRGHYEQYF. The DNA of the CDR3 is TGTGCCAGCAGTTATGACAGGGGGCACTACGAGCAGTACTTC.

This clonotype appeared a few times. The rearrangement uses TRBV7-8 and TRBJ2-3; no firm D call. Per the germline V gene, CDR1 is SGHVS and CDR2 is FQNEAQ. Trimming stripped 8 bases from V and 0 bases from J, with 12 bases between. The CDR3 spans 14 residues. The CDR3 spells CASFLKASTDTQYF. The CDR3, as DNA: TGTGCCAGCTTCCTTAAGGCTAGCACAGATACGCAGTATTTT.

The table lists this clonotype with a few counts. This sequence joins TRBV15 and TRBJ2-5; D gene uncertain. Germline CDR1 is LNHNV and CDR2 is YYDKDF (reference sequence). Deletions cut 4 bases from V and 5 bases from J, with 11 bases between. The CDR3 is 13 residues long. The CDR3 DNA is TGTGCCACCAGCACTGGCGAGCCGGAGACCCAGTACTTC. This sequence encodes CATSTGEPETQYF.

This clonotype was found a few times. This chain joins TRBV6-2 or TRBV6-3 and TRBJ1-1, with TRBD1 as a possible D gene (5 bases). The germline gives CDR1 MNHEY, CDR2 SVGEGT. Between the trimmed V and J ends, which lost 4 bases and 3 bases, there was a span of 15 bases. The CDR3 is 15 residues long. The chain's CDR3 is CASSSLVQGDTEAFF. In DNA form, the CDR3 reads TGTGCCAGCAGTTCCCTCGTCCAAGGGGACACTGAAGCTTTCTTT.

The rearrangement joins TRBV5-1 to TRBJ2-1; TRBD1 matches at 9 bases. Trimming at V came to 4 bases and at J to 8 bases, leaving 7 bases not matched to a gene. Germline V gives CDR1 SGHRS, CDR2 YFSETQ. CDR3 length: 14 amino acids. The CDR3 bases are TGCGCCAGCAGCAGGACAGGGGTACCGGATGAGCAGTTCTTC. It is translated as CASSRTGVPDEQFF. Using reference TRBV5-1 and TRBJ2-1 for the parts outside the CDR3, the full variable domain is KAGVTQTPRYLIKTRGQQVTLSCSPISGHRSVSWYQQTPGQGLQFLFEYFSETQRNKGNFPGRFSGRQFSNSRSEMNVSTLELGDSALYLCASSRTGVPDEQFFGPGTRLTVL.

The chain has TRBV9 and TRBJ1-2, with a possible D match to TRBD1 (5 bases). The V gene lost 3 bases and the J gene lost 7 bases, with 16 bases spanning the gap. This CDR3 is 14 amino acids long. CDR1 is SGDLS and CDR2 is YYNGEE in the germline V gene. The CDR3 loop reads CASSAGTGLGGYTF. Written as DNA, the CDR3 is TGTGCCAGCAGCGCGGGGACCGGGCTTGGTGGCTACACCTTC.

The chain uses TRBV9 and TRBJ1-2, with 10 nucleotides matching TRBD1. CDR1 SGDLS and CDR2 YYNGEE come from the germline V gene. The CDR3 is 17 residues long. J gave up 2 bases and V 3 bases, and 10 bases lay outside the gene matches. The CDR3 bases are TGTGCCAGCAGCGAACCGCGGACAGGGGGTAAGAACTATGGCTACACCTTC. It specifies CASSEPRTGGKNYGYTF. Filled out from reference TRBV9 and TRBJ1-2, the complete variable domain reads DSGVTQTPKHLITATGQRVTLRCSPRSGDLSVYWYQQSLDQGLQFLIQYYNGEERAKGNILERFSAQQFPDLHSELNLSSLELGDSALYFCASSEPRTGGKNYGYTFGSGTRLTVV.

The V call is TRBV29-1, the J call TRBJ2-3; the D is unclear. Trimming cost V 6 bases and J 4 bases, with 2 bases left between them. Germline CDR1 reads SQVTM; CDR2 reads ANQGSEA. The CDR3 covers 9 residues. CDR3 in DNA: TGCAGCGTACCAGATACGCAGTATTTT. Its translation: CSVPDTQYF.

The table lists this clonotype with a few counts. In nucleotides, the CDR3 is TGTGCCAGTAGTATTCTTGACGGGGAGACCCAGTACTTC. Encoded protein: CASSILDGETQYF. The chain combines TRBV19 with TRBJ2-5, with no clear D. Looked up from germline, CDR1 is LNHDA and CDR2 is SQIVND (reference sequence). CDR3 size: 13 residues. V lost 3 bases and J lost 5, with 10 bases in between.

For this clonotype: Compared with germline, one end of the junction differs, possibly owing to a read error. This rearrangement joins TRBV5-6 to TRBJ2-7, with D possibly matching TRBD1 (6 bases). This CDR3 has 13 amino acids. Germline CDR1 SGHDT, CDR2 YYEEEE. DNA for the CDR3: TGTACCAGCAGCTTACAGGGTCTGGGTGAGCAGTACTTC. As protein: CTSSLQGLGEQYF.

Of note for this clonotype: One end of the junction does not line up with germline, which may come from a read error. This sequence joins TRBV9 and TRBJ1-1; D is unclear. CDR3 length: 14 residues. Germline assignment: CDR1 SGDLS and CDR2 YYNGEE. CDR3 DNA sequence: TGTACCAGCAGCGTATTAGGAATGAACACTGAAGCTTTCTTT. It encodes CTSSVLGMNTEAFF.

The chain joins TRBV15 to TRBJ2-3; 9 nucleotides line up with TRBD2. The CDR3 has 16 amino acids. The germline V gene encodes CDR1 LNHNV and CDR2 YYDKDF (reference sequence). The trim removed 3 bases at V and 2 bases at J, leaving 6 bases unmatched. The CDR3 loop is CATSRVAGAATDTQYF. CDR3 DNA sequence: TGTGCCACCAGCAGGGTAGCGGGGGCCGCCACAGATACGCAGTATTTT.

This clonotype occurred a few times. J is TRBJ1-2 and V is TRBV20-1, with D possibly TRBD1 on 6 matching bases. Trimming stripped 6 bases from V and 4 bases from J, with 15 bases between. CDR1 is DFQATT and CDR2 is SNEGSKA in the germline V gene (reference sequence). CDR3 length: 13 residues. The CDR3 DNA reads as TGCAGTGCCGAAGGGGGGTACCCCTATGGCTACACCTTC. Translating it yields CSAEGGYPYGYTF.

This clonotype was counted only a few times. The chain joins TRBV11-1 to TRBJ2-1, with D perhaps TRBD2 (6 bases). Germline V gene sequence: CDR1 SGHAT, CDR2 FQDESV (reference sequence). CDR3 length equals 15 residues. V lost 4 bases, J lost 5 bases, and 15 bases lay in between. This CDR3 reads CASSSGTGANNEQFF. DNA of the CDR3: TGTGCCAGCAGCTCAGGGACGGGAGCGAACAATGAGCAGTTCTTC.

The chain uses TRBV5-1 and TRBJ2-3, with D possibly being TRBD1 (6 bases). Germline V gives CDR1 SGHRS, CDR2 YFSETQ. The CDR3 is 14 residues long. V lost 7 bases and J lost 2, with 14 bases in between. The CDR3 nucleotides are TGCGCCAGCCATGCCAGGGGTATCACAGATACGCAGTATTTT. Translated: CASHARGITDTQYF.

This chain joins TRBV16 and TRBJ1-4; D might be TRBD1 (5 bases). The CDR3 contains 14 residues. The germline gives CDR1 KGHSY, CDR2 FQNENV. Trimming removed 4 bases at V and 17 bases at J, with 23 bases between. Here the CDR3 reads CASSPSAQAGPLFF. CDR3 in DNA: TGTGCCAGCAGCCCTTCCGCCCAAGCAGGGCCCCTATTTTTT.